The next 28 T cell receptor beta chains were all read from a single sample in a study of STAT5B mutations in CD4+ large granular lymphocyte leukemia. Generated by immunoSEQ multiplex PCR, the TCRdb table keeps only in-frame clones and is missing some. Of 35,000 to 40,000 clones in the sample, around 75% were seen once. Sequenced input: CD4+ T cells from blood buffy coats. The receptors were gathered from a human donor in good health.

The CDR3 sequence: CASSLSGSGNTIYF. The CDR3, as DNA: TGTGCCAGCAGCTTGTCTGGATCTGGAAACACCATATATTTT. The chain couples TRBV7-8 to TRBJ1-3, with no clear D. With 3 bases removed from V and 1 base from J, the gap between germline ends came to 7 bases. The CDR3 sequence is 14 residues long. Germline V lookup: CDR1 SGHVS, CDR2 FQNEAQ.

The chain couples TRBV5-8 to TRBJ2-5; a weak D match, TRBD2 (5 bases). Germline assignment: CDR1 SGHTS and CDR2 YDEGEE. The CDR3 is 15 residues long. Trimming pared 0 bases from V and 1 base from J, leaving 10 bases between. Here the CDR3 reads CASSLGRRFQETQYF. The CDR3 DNA reads as TGTGCCAGCAGCTTGGGACGGAGGTTCCAAGAGACCCAGTACTTC.

The rearrangement links TRBV5-1 to TRBJ2-3; D is possibly TRBD1 or TRBD2 (5 bases each). Deletions cut 4 bases from V and 3 bases from J, with 6 bases between. CDR1 is SGHRS, CDR2 YFSETQ, per germline. The CDR3 spans 12 residues. This CDR3 is CASSGGTDTQYF. The CDR3 bases are TGCGCCAGCAGCGGGGGAACAGATACGCAGTATTTT.

This clone was found a few times. The genes are TRBV6-1 and TRBJ1-5, with D possibly TRBD1 on 6 matching bases. The CDR3 has 15 amino acids. V lost 7 bases to trimming and J lost 7 bases, with 20 bases between them. Germline V gene sequence: CDR1 MNHNS, CDR2 SASEGT. This CDR3 reads CASTVMGGQGQPQHF. For the CDR3, the DNA is TGTGCCAGCACCGTAATGGGAGGGCAGGGGCAGCCCCAGCATTTT.

This clone showed up just a few times. CDR3 amino acids: CASSSTTGANVLTF. The DNA for the CDR3 is TGTGCCAGCAGTTCTACGACTGGGGCCAACGTCCTGACTTTC. The chain uses TRBV27 and TRBJ2-6; no firm D call. CDR1 and CDR2 from the germline V gene are MNHEY and SMNVEV (reference sequence). The CDR3 contains 14 residues. Between the trimmed V and J ends, which lost 4 bases and 2 bases, there was a span of 6 bases.

The chain recombines TRBV2 with TRBJ2-1, with TRBD1 matching over 12 bases. Trimming removed 5 bases from V and 6 bases from J; junction bases left unmatched: 8. The CDR3 totals 16 residues. In germline, CDR1 is SNHLY, CDR2 FYNNEI. In DNA, the CDR3 is TGTGCCAGCAGTCATCCGGGACAGGGGGCGCGCAATGAGCAGTTCTTC. It codes for CASSHPGQGARNEQFF.

The chain is built from TRBV4-3 and TRBJ2-3; D ambiguous. The CDR3 loop spans 14 amino acids. In germline, CDR1 is LGHNA, CDR2 YSLEER. The V end was cut by 4 bases, the J end by 4 bases, with 12 bases between. In DNA form, the CDR3 reads TGCGCCAGCAGCCTTAAGCGAGTTCCAGATACGCAGTATTTT. It translates to CASSLKRVPDTQYF.

This clone was recorded a few times. J is TRBJ2-3 and V is TRBV4-3; no clear D gene. Trimming took off 0 bases at V and 4 bases at J, with 14 bases between the two ends. From germline, CDR1 is LGHNA and CDR2 YSLEER. The CDR3 runs to 16 residues. The CDR3 loop is CASSQDASTLPDTQYF. The CDR3 nucleotides read TGCGCCAGCAGCCAAGATGCCTCAACTCTCCCAGATACGCAGTATTTT.

This clone has more than one count but fewer than ten. The chain combines TRBV6-1 with TRBJ1-4; D is undetermined. CDR3 length equals 12 residues. Germline V gives CDR1 MNHNS, CDR2 SASEGT. Between the trimmed V and J ends, which lost 2 bases and 15 bases, there was a span of 13 bases. Here the CDR3 DNA reads TGTGCCAGCAGTGAAAGGACCCAGAGGGTGTTTTTT. Amino acid sequence: CASSERTQRVFF.

The gene calls are TRBV5-6 and TRBJ1-2; 8 positions agree with TRBD1. Germline values: CDR1 SGHDT, CDR2 YYEEEE. Trimming removed 5 bases from V and 8 bases from J; junction bases left unmatched: 17. This CDR3 spans 16 amino acids. The CDR3 DNA sequence: TGTGCCAGCAGAAAAACCGCCGGACAGGGAACGGGAGGCTACACCTTC. Protein: CASRKTAGQGTGGYTF.

The sample holds one count of this clone. V gene TRBV7-9 combines with J gene TRBJ1-2; TRBD1 might be the D (5 bases). This CDR3 region has 15 residues. Deletions cut 3 bases from V and 2 bases from J, with 13 bases between. CDR1 and CDR2 from the germline V gene are SEHNR and FQNEAQ (reference sequence). The CDR3 region is CASSFYGEGNYGYTF. CDR3 DNA: TGTGCCAGCAGCTTTTACGGGGAGGGGAACTATGGCTACACCTTC.

The CDR3 reads CASSPRTVLGNEQFF. The CDR3, as DNA: TGTGCCAGCAGCCCTCGGACAGTTCTGGGCAATGAGCAGTTCTTC. The genes are TRBV7-9 and TRBJ2-1, with D possibly being TRBD1 (6 bases). The ends were cut back, 5 bases at V and 6 bases at J, with 17 bases in the middle. The CDR3 is 15 residues long. CDR1 is SEHNR, CDR2 FQNEAQ, per germline (reference sequence).

CDR3 DNA sequence: TGTGCCAGCAGTGAGGGCCCAGGGGACTTACAGCCCCAGCATTTT. It specifies CASSEGPGDLQPQHF. V gene TRBV6-1 combines with J gene TRBJ1-5; TRBD1 is a possible D gene (6 bases). The CDR3 extends over 15 amino acids. V was trimmed by 3 bases and J by 7 bases, leaving 16 bases between them. Germline assignment: CDR1 MNHNS and CDR2 SASEGT.

J is TRBJ2-5 and V is TRBV6-1, with 7 bases identical to TRBD2. There are 14 residues in the CDR3. Germline V gene data show CDR1 as MNHNS and CDR2 as SASEGT. The V gene end was trimmed by 2 bases and the J gene end by 6 bases; junction bases not matched to a gene: 6. The CDR3 region has the DNA TGTGCCAGCAGTGAACCACTAGCGCGCAAGACCCAGTACTTC. It yields the protein CASSEPLARKTQYF.

The V and J genes are TRBV5-1 and TRBJ2-1; TRBD1 or TRBD2 may be the D gene (6 bases each). Per germline, CDR1 SGHRS and CDR2 YFSETQ. V was cut by 0 bases and J by 5 bases, with 9 bases left in between. CDR3 length: 14 residues. The CDR3 reads CASSLEGGDNEQFF. The CDR3, as DNA: TGCGCCAGCAGCTTGGAGGGGGGCGACAATGAGCAGTTCTTC.

The chain combines TRBV2 with TRBJ1-5; D might be TRBD1 (5 bases). This CDR3 comprises 14 residues. V dropped 4 bases and J dropped 6 bases, with 13 bases sitting between them. CDR1 and CDR2 from the germline V gene are SNHLY and FYNNEI. The CDR3 protein is CASSAQGTGQPQHF. The CDR3, as DNA: TGTGCCAGCAGTGCCCAGGGTACGGGTCAGCCCCAGCATTTT.

The chain carries TRBV6-5 and TRBJ2-1, with 8 bases aligning to TRBD1. Germline V gives CDR1 MNHEY, CDR2 SVGAGI. The J segment lost 3 bases and the V segment lost 5 bases, leaving 6 bases of the junction unmatched. The CDR3 totals 15 residues. The CDR3 nucleotides read TGTGCCAGCAGTCCCCGACAGGGGAACTACAATGAGCAGTTCTTC. It yields the protein CASSPRQGNYNEQFF.

The CDR3 region has the DNA TGTGCCTGGGGAGCAGATACGCAGTATTTT. It encodes CAWGADTQYF. The chain recombines TRBV30 with TRBJ2-3; D not resolved. This CDR3 comprises 10 residues. Germline values: CDR1 GTSNPN, CDR2 SVGIG (reference sequence). With 5 bases removed from V and 4 bases from J, the gap between germline ends came to 4 bases. The variable domain in full, with the rest retrieved from reference TRBV30 and TRBJ2-3, is SQTIHQWPATLVQPVGSPLSLECTVEGTSNPNLYWYRQAAGRGLQLLFYSVGIGQISSEVPQNLSASRPQDRQFILSSKKLLLSDSGFYLCAWGADTQYFGPGTRLTVL.

The rearrangement links TRBV28 to TRBJ1-2, with unresolved D. This CDR3 comprises 13 residues. Trimming pared 8 bases from V and 5 bases from J, leaving 15 bases between. CDR1 MDHEN and CDR2 SYDVKM come from the germline V gene. The CDR3 region is CASFLKAAYGYTF. The CDR3 bases are TGTGCCAGCTTTTTAAAGGCCGCGTATGGCTACACCTTC.

In its sample, this clone was seen a few times. This CDR3 reads CASSPLRSQDQPQHF. CDR3 nucleotide sequence: TGTGCCAGCAGTCCCCTCCGGTCCCAAGATCAGCCCCAGCATTTT. The chain links TRBV14 to TRBJ1-5; no clear D gene. This CDR3 spans 15 amino acids. V gave up 6 bases and J gave up 5 bases, with 17 bases separating them. The germline V gene encodes CDR1 SGHDN and CDR2 FVKESK.

The genes are TRBV27 and TRBJ2-7; the match to TRBD1 covers 8 bases. CDR3 length: 14 amino acids. J gave up 3 bases and V 3 bases, and 4 bases lay outside the gene matches. Germline CDR1 is MNHEY and CDR2 is SMNVEV (reference sequence). The DNA of the CDR3 is TGTGCCAGCAGTTTCGATGGACAGGGCTACGAGCAGTACTTC. Encoded protein: CASSFDGQGYEQYF.

V is TRBV19 and J is TRBJ2-1, with 9 bases that match TRBD1. Germline V gene sequence: CDR1 LNHDA, CDR2 SQIVND (reference sequence). This CDR3 comprises 15 residues. V lost 5 bases, J lost 12 bases, and 14 bases stayed unmatched. Here the CDR3 reads CASSVGQGSSFTQFF. CDR3 nucleotide sequence: TGTGCCAGTAGTGTCGGACAGGGGTCCTCCTTTACGCAGTTCTTC.

This clone has only a few counts. CDR3 residues: CRADPPQHF. Written as DNA, the CDR3 is TGCAGAGCCGATCCGCCCCAGCATTTT. J is TRBJ1-5 and V is TRBV29-1; unclear D gene. CDR1 is SQVTM, CDR2 ANQGSEA, per germline. The CDR3 covers 9 residues.

This rearrangement joins TRBV5-6 to TRBJ2-5; the match to TRBD2 covers 9 bases. The CDR3 totals 17 residues. Trimming removed 4 bases from V and 6 bases from J; junction bases left unmatched: 16. The germline CDR1 and CDR2 sequences are SGHDT and YYEEEE. The CDR3 here is CASSRGASGASGKTQYF. CDR3 DNA sequence: TGTGCCAGCAGCCGGGGGGCTAGCGGGGCCTCCGGGAAGACCCAGTACTTC.

The DNA of the CDR3 is TGTGCCAGTAGTATTCTCCAGGGCGGCCAGCCCCAGCATTTT. It translates to CASSILQGGQPQHF. The chain has TRBV19 and TRBJ1-5; maybe TRBD1 (5 bases). The CDR3 runs to 14 residues. With 3 bases removed from V and 7 bases from J, the gap between germline ends came to 13 bases. From germline, CDR1 is LNHDA and CDR2 SQIVND (reference sequence).

The chain joins TRBV19 to TRBJ2-3; D ambiguous. Germline V CDR1 and CDR2: LNHDA, SQIVND (reference sequence). This CDR3 comprises 11 residues. Deletions cut 1 base from V and 4 bases from J, with 0 bases between. The CDR3 region has the DNA TGTGCCAGTAGTATAGCAGATACGCAGTATTTT. Translated, it gives CASSIADTQYF.

Only a few counts were recorded for this clone. The rearrangement joins TRBV19 to TRBJ2-1; D tentatively reads TRBD1 or TRBD2 (7 bases each). The CDR3 has 15 amino acids. CDR1 and CDR2 from the germline V gene are LNHDA and SQIVND (reference sequence). Trimming took 4 bases from V and 4 from J, leaving 14 bases between them. CDR3 bases: TGTGCCAGTAGTAGGGGAGGGGGCGCGTACAATGAGCAGTTCTTC. It is translated as CASSRGGGAYNEQFF.

The rearrangement joins TRBV5-1 to TRBJ2-5; 8 bases agree with TRBD2. The germline CDR1 and CDR2 sequences are SGHRS and YFSETQ. J lost 2 bases, V lost 0 bases, and 9 bases had no gene match. CDR3 length equals 17 residues. For the CDR3, the DNA is TGCGCCAGCAGCTTGGCCCTTGGACTAGCTCTTCAAGAGACCCAGTACTTC. This codes for CASSLALGLALQETQYF. The complete variable domain, with remaining parts taken from reference TRBV5-1 and TRBJ2-5, reads KAGVTQTPRYLIKTRGQQVTLSCSPISGHRSVSWYQQTPGQGLQFLFEYFSETQRNKGNFPGRFSGRQFSNSRSEMNVSTLELGDSALYLCASSLALGLALQETQYFGPGTRLLVL.